The TCR beta chain under discussion was sequenced for a study of PD-1 blockade in classical Hodgkin lymphoma. Study-level findings and limits: Before treatment, TCR diversity in newly diagnosed patients was reportedly lower than in healthy donors. After ASCT, patients who started nivolumab under 1 year later were excluded. By cycle point C4D1, TCR diversity had risen significantly in CD4+ cells (but not CD8+ cells). Reasons behind the repertoire differences stay unclear, perhaps disease activity or earlier therapy.

Every single patient, without exception, relapsed after autologous stem cell transplantation, and brentuximab vedotin exposure varied. Profiled with immunoSEQ multiplex PCR; TCRdb holds only in-frame clones, not every one. The sample has 20,000 to 25,000 clones; 70% to 80% are singletons. Trimming stripped 4 bases from V and 1 base from J, with 11 bases between. CDR3 size: 15 residues. Per the germline V gene, CDR1 is SGHRS and CDR2 is YFSETQ. Regarding this clone: No antigen is known for it.

This chain connects TRBV5-1 to TRBJ2-2, with D unresolved. The origin of this receptor is a human donor with classical Hodgkin lymphoma. The specimen comprised peripheral blood mononuclear cells (PBMCs), sampled at baseline. CDR3 DNA sequence: TGCGCCAGCAGCCGCGGACGGTGGAACACCGGGGAGCTGTTTTTT. This gives the protein CASSRGRWNTGELFF.